Each of the 19 T cell receptor beta chains below was sequenced from the same sample in a study of T cells in localized non-small cell lung cancer. The method was immunoSEQ multiplex PCR; TCRdb's version includes in-frame clones alone and lacks a portion of them. Counted here are more than 50,000 clones, approximately 83% occurring once; the ten biggest clones make up 15% to 20%. This material consisted of peripheral blood, taken before any cancer treatment. The receptors come from a female donor of 60 years or more with stage II squamous cell lung carcinoma.

As for this clone: The junction does not match germline at one end; this may be a read error. The rearrangement links TRBV19 to TRBJ1-5; D not resolved. Germline loops: CDR1 LNHDA, CDR2 SQIVND (reference sequence). This CDR3 spans 14 amino acids. The CDR3 DNA follows: TGTGCCACCTCGGACGGTGATAGCGATCAGCCCCAGCATTTT. This gives the protein CATSDGDSDQPQHF. Filled out from reference TRBV19 and TRBJ1-5, the complete variable domain reads DGGITQSPKYLFRKEGQNVTLSCEQNLNHDAMYWYRQDPGQGLRLIYYSQIVNDFQKGDIAEGYSVSREKKESFPLTVTSAQKNPTAFYLCATSDGDSDQPQHFGDGTRLSIL.

This chain links TRBV7-2 with TRBJ2-2; D gene uncertain. Germline V gene data show CDR1 as SGHTA and CDR2 as FQGNSA. The CDR3 has 15 amino acids. Trimming took off 1 base at V and 3 bases at J, with 9 bases between the two ends. The CDR3 protein is CASSLVGRYTGELFF. The CDR3 DNA is TGTGCCAGCAGCTTAGTAGGACGATACACCGGGGAGCTGTTTTTT.

The gene calls are TRBV27 and TRBJ2-7; D tentatively reads TRBD1 or TRBD2 (7 bases each). Germline CDR1 MNHEY, CDR2 SMNVEV (reference sequence). Trimming took off 2 bases at V and 1 base at J, with 15 bases between the two ends. The CDR3 is made up of 16 amino acids. As DNA, the CDR3 is TGTGCCAGCAGTTTACGGGGGGACAGAAATTCCTACGAGCAGTACTTC. It encodes CASSLRGDRNSYEQYF.

CDR3 in amino acids: CASSQDGAGTANTGELFF. The DNA of the CDR3 is TGCGCCAGCAGCCAAGATGGGGCCGGGACGGCGAACACCGGGGAGCTGTTTTTT. The rearrangement uses TRBV4-1 and TRBJ2-2; perhaps D is TRBD1 or TRBD2 (5 bases each). This CDR3 region has 18 residues. The germline CDR1 and CDR2 sequences are MGHRA and YSYEKL. Trimming stripped 0 bases from V and 0 bases from J, with 14 bases between.

This sequence joins TRBV18 and TRBJ1-1, with 12 bases that match TRBD1. The CDR3 spans 19 residues. The V segment lost 2 bases and the J segment 2 bases; nucleotides outside the gene matches: 12. Germline assignment: CDR1 KGHSH and CDR2 LQKENI. Here the CDR3 reads CASSPARDRGPLINTEAFF. The CDR3 DNA sequence: TGTGCCAGCTCACCAGCCAGGGACAGGGGGCCGCTGATTAACACTGAAGCTTTCTTT.

The chain couples TRBV18 to TRBJ1-3; D remains unclear. Trimming removed 1 base from V and 5 bases from J, with 9 bases in between. This CDR3 is built from 14 residues. CDR1 and CDR2 (germline): KGHSH, LQKENI. CDR3 protein: CASSPQPGRNTIYF. The DNA of the CDR3 is TGTGCCAGCTCACCACAGCCGGGGAGAAACACCATATATTTT.

The CDR3 protein is CASLNAGSLGGYTF. The DNA for the CDR3 is TGTGCCAGTCTCAACGCCGGGTCCCTGGGCGGCTACACCTTC. This chain connects TRBV2 to TRBJ1-2; unclear D gene. Germline V gene lookup returns CDR1 SNHLY and CDR2 FYNNEI. The CDR3 length is 14 residues. Trimming took 9 bases from V and 8 from J, leaving 22 bases between them.

CDR3 bases: TGTGCCAGCAAGCGGGGGGAAGGCAAAAACATTCAGTACTTC. Encoded protein: CASKRGEGKNIQYF. The gene calls are TRBV27 and TRBJ2-4, with 9 bases identical to TRBD2. V shed 7 bases, J shed 3 bases, and the junction held 4 bases outside the gene matches. The CDR3 loop spans 14 amino acids. CDR1 and CDR2 from the germline V gene are MNHEY and SMNVEV (reference sequence).

The chain uses TRBV5-6 and TRBJ1-3, with 7 bases matching TRBD1. After removal of 3 bases from V and 3 bases from J, the junction contained 0 bases not matched to a gene. This CDR3 region has 13 residues. The germline CDR1 and CDR2 sequences are SGHDT and YYEEEE. CDR3 residues: CASSWDSGNTIYF. The CDR3 DNA sequence: TGTGCCAGCAGCTGGGACAGTGGAAACACCATATATTTT.

The chain uses TRBV5-1 and TRBJ2-7, with D possibly being TRBD2 (5 bases). V was cut by 6 bases and J by 4 bases, with 17 bases left in between. The germline V gene encodes CDR1 SGHRS and CDR2 YFSETQ. The CDR3 runs 14 residues. The CDR3 region has the DNA TGCGCCAGCACCCCGGCGGTCGGGATTTACGAGCAGTACTTC. Amino acids: CASTPAVGIYEQYF.

The chain is built from TRBV5-8 and TRBJ1-1, with D uncertain. The germline V and J ends were trimmed by 3 bases and 11 bases, with 14 bases remaining between them. The CDR3 extends over 12 amino acids. The germline gives CDR1 SGHTS, CDR2 YDEGEE. CDR3 coding DNA: TGTGCCAGCAGCTCGACCCAGAGGACGGCTTTCTTT. It codes for CASSSTQRTAFF.

Only one count was recorded for this clone. The V and J genes are TRBV7-8 and TRBJ2-7; D perhaps matches TRBD1 (5 bases). The CDR3 length is 14 residues. Trimming shortened V by 1 base and J by 3 bases, and 10 bases separated the two germline ends. The germline CDR1 and CDR2 sequences are SGHVS and FQNEAQ. In DNA form, the CDR3 reads TGTGCCAGCAGCTTAGGAGACAGTAACTACGAGCAGTACTTC. Translating gives CASSLGDSNYEQYF.

The rearrangement links TRBV9 to TRBJ1-1, with D hard to call. Germline V gene sequence: CDR1 SGDLS, CDR2 YYNGEE. The germline V and J ends were trimmed by 3 bases and 2 bases, with 8 bases remaining between them. The CDR3 sequence is 13 residues long. CDR3 sequence reads: CASSATFNTEAFF. In nucleotides, the CDR3 is TGTGCCAGCAGCGCAACATTCAACACTGAAGCTTTCTTT.

The gene calls are TRBV6-6 and TRBJ1-1; the D is unclear. The CDR3 totals 12 residues. The germline gives CDR1 MNHNY, CDR2 SVGAGI (reference sequence). V was trimmed by 7 bases and J by 4 bases, leaving 10 bases between them. The CDR3 nucleotides are TGTGCCAGCACCCCACGGAGCACTGAAGCTTTCTTT. Encoded protein: CASTPRSTEAFF.

This clone was observed a handful of times. The chain links TRBV15 to TRBJ1-1; TRBD1 matches 10 bases. Per germline, CDR1 LNHNV and CDR2 YYDKDF (reference sequence). The junction had 12 bases not matched to a gene; V was cut back by 4 bases and J by 1 base. CDR3 length equals 18 residues. DNA of the CDR3: TGTGCCACCAGCAAAGACCCGGGACAGGGGACTTGGAACACTGAAGCTTTCTTT. Its translation: CATSKDPGQGTWNTEAFF.

The chain recombines TRBV19 with TRBJ1-5; D might be TRBD1 (5 bases). Trimming removed 8 bases from V and 2 bases from J, with 13 bases in between. The CDR3 has 14 amino acids. Germline V gives CDR1 LNHDA, CDR2 SQIVND (reference sequence). The chain's CDR3 is CASVQGVGNQPQHF. In nucleotides, the CDR3 is TGTGCCAGTGTCCAGGGAGTTGGCAATCAGCCCCAGCATTTT.

The chain recombines TRBV9 with TRBJ2-7; 7 bases agree with TRBD1. V lost 0 bases to trimming and J lost 2 bases; unmatched junction nucleotides: 5. This CDR3 has 15 amino acids. In germline, CDR1 is SGDLS, CDR2 YYNGEE. The CDR3 region is CASSVAPGQTYEQYF. For the CDR3, the DNA is TGTGCCAGCAGCGTAGCCCCGGGACAGACCTACGAGCAGTACTTC.

The DNA of the CDR3 is TGTGCCAGCAGCTTGAAAACAGGGCGCCTAGGGAACACTGAAGCTTTCTTT. It codes for CASSLKTGRLGNTEAFF. The V call is TRBV5-6, the J call TRBJ1-1; D is perhaps TRBD1 (6 bases). V dropped 1 base and J dropped 1 base, with 17 bases sitting between them. CDR1 and CDR2 (germline): SGHDT, YYEEEE. This CDR3 spans 17 amino acids.

This clone was seen only once. This chain uses TRBV19 with TRBJ2-2; maybe TRBD1 (6 bases). The CDR3 contains 18 residues. CDR1 and CDR2 (germline): LNHDA, SQIVND (reference sequence). Trimming took off 5 bases at V and 5 bases at J, with 24 bases between the two ends. CDR3 sequence: CASSALKRTAGLTGELFF. CDR3 nucleotides: TGTGCCAGTAGTGCCCTAAAACGGACAGCCGGTCTGACCGGGGAGCTGTTTTTT.